The 11 T cell receptor beta chains below were found in one sample sequenced in a study of T cells in Graves' hyperthyroidism and ophthalmopathy. Amplification yielded TCR beta CDR3 regions, with RNA transcripts as the source. The HTBI primer set served for first-round RT-PCR of the TCR CDR3. In TCRdb, the multiplex PCR reads were re-called with MiXCR into one record per CDR3 protein. The data contain some 650,000 distinct CDR3 sequences, roughly a sixth of them seen just once; the ten biggest clones take up less than 3.5%. The sequenced sample consisted of blood. The source of these receptors is a woman aged 40 to 50 with Graves' ophthalmopathy.

This clonotype was counted ten times or more. This chain uses TRBV2 with TRBJ2-7; 8 nucleotides line up with TRBD2. The germline V gene has CDR1 SNHLY and CDR2 FYNNEI. Unmatched junction bases numbered 14, after V lost 8 bases and J lost 2 bases. The CDR3 totals 16 residues. The CDR3 nucleotides are TGTGCCAGCCCTAAGGTAGCGGGACCCCCTCCCTACGAGCAGTACTTC. This translates into CASPKVAGPPPYEQYF. Together with reference TRBV2 and TRBJ2-7, the CDR3 gives the full variable domain: EPEVTQTPSHQVTQMGQEVILRCVPISNHLYFYWYRQILGQKVEFLVSFYNNEISEKSEIFDDQFSVERPDGSNFTLKIRSTKLEDSAMYFCASPKVAGPPPYEQYFGPGTRLTVT.

This clonotype was picked up a small number of times. V and J are TRBV27 and TRBJ2-7, with D tentatively TRBD2 (5 bases). CDR1 is MNHEY and CDR2 is SMNVEV in the germline V gene (reference sequence). This CDR3 region has 15 residues. Trimming removed 6 bases from V and 1 base from J, with 16 bases in between. CDR3 DNA: TGTGCCAGCAGCGTAAGCGGTGGGGAGTCCTACGAGCAGTACTTC. The encoded protein is CASSVSGGESYEQYF.

The sample holds many counts of this clonotype. The chain has TRBV7-9 and TRBJ2-7; 10 bases fit TRBD2. This CDR3 is built from 17 residues. CDR1 and CDR2 (germline): SEHNR, FQNEAQ (reference sequence). V trimming: 3 bases; J trimming: 7 bases; junction bases outside the gene matches: 15. CDR3 coding DNA: TGTGCCAGCAGCTTCCCACAACTAGCGGGGACTTCCCTGGAGCAGTACTTC. As protein: CASSFPQLAGTSLEQYF.

This sequence joins TRBV20-1 and TRBJ2-4, with 7 positions matching TRBD2. Germline V gene lookup returns CDR1 DFQATT and CDR2 SNEGSKA (reference sequence). This CDR3 is built from 15 residues. Trimming took 6 bases from V and 0 from J; bases not matched to a gene: 8. The CDR3: CSAHARLAAKNIQYF. CDR3 DNA sequence: TGCAGTGCCCATGCTCGACTAGCAGCCAAAAACATTCAGTACTTC.

CDR3 protein: CASSQGILRRRSGNTIYF. The CDR3 DNA is TGCGCCAGCAGCCAAGGGATCCTTCGGCGGAGGTCTGGAAACACCATATATTTT. The rearrangement uses TRBV4-1 and TRBJ1-3; no definite D call. Trimming left V 1 base short and J 1 base short, with 17 bases between. CDR3 length equals 18 residues. CDR1 and CDR2 from the germline V gene are MGHRA and YSYEKL.

The chain joins TRBV5-1 to TRBJ1-3, with D hard to call. The germline gives CDR1 SGHRS, CDR2 YFSETQ. The V end lost 4 bases, the J end lost 0 bases, and 14 bases lay between the germline ends. This CDR3 has 16 amino acids. CDR3 region: CASSGQLGGSGNTIYF. In DNA form, the CDR3 reads TGCGCCAGCAGCGGGCAATTGGGCGGCTCTGGAAACACCATATATTTT.

The rearrangement uses TRBV6-1 and TRBJ2-1; D not certain. Germline V gene lookup returns CDR1 MNHNS and CDR2 SASEGT. This CDR3 has 12 amino acids. V was cut by 9 bases and J by 0 bases, with 6 bases left in between. This chain's CDR3 is CASLRSYNEQFF. As DNA, the CDR3 is TGTGCCAGTCTCCGCTCCTACAATGAGCAGTTCTTC.

This clonotype showed up many times. The chain employs TRBV18 and TRBJ2-3; a possible D gene is TRBD2 (5 bases). The length of the CDR3 is 13 residues. With 3 bases removed from V and 10 bases from J, the gap between germline ends came to 14 bases. Germline loops: CDR1 KGHSH, CDR2 LQKENI. Here the CDR3 reads CASSPLARGSQYF. CDR3 coding DNA: TGTGCCAGCTCACCTCTGGCTCGAGGGTCGCAGTATTTT.

A note on this clonotype: Being one base from a much bigger clone, this may be a read error. This sequence joins TRBV6-5 and TRBJ2-1; D may be TRBD1 (7 bases). The ends were cut back, 2 bases at V and 9 bases at J, with 17 bases in the middle. The CDR3 is 15 amino acids. Per germline, CDR1 MNHEY and CDR2 SVGAGI. The CDR3 nucleotides read TGTGCCAGCAGTTACGAAGCCAGGGGGGCTACTGAGCAGTTCTTC. It codes for CASSYEARGATEQFF.

The chain links TRBV3-1 to TRBJ2-5; 7 nucleotides line up with TRBD2. Germline V gene lookup returns CDR1 LGHDT and CDR2 YNNKEL (reference sequence). J was trimmed by 7 bases and V by 1 base; bases with no gene match: 6. The CDR3 extends over 14 amino acids. The CDR3 loop reads CASSQVASGGTQYF. CDR3 DNA sequence: TGTGCCAGCAGCCAAGTGGCTAGCGGAGGGACCCAGTACTTC.

This clonotype occurred many times. CDR3 coding DNA: TGTGCCAGCAGCCCGAGACTAGCGGGGGACCAAGAGACCCAGTACTTC. The encoded protein is CASSPRLAGDQETQYF. The chain uses TRBV5-4 and TRBJ2-5, with 12 bases matching TRBD2. Germline loops: CDR1 SGHNT, CDR2 YYREEE (reference sequence). After removal of 4 bases from V and 0 bases from J, the junction contained 4 bases not matched to a gene. The CDR3 has 16 residues.